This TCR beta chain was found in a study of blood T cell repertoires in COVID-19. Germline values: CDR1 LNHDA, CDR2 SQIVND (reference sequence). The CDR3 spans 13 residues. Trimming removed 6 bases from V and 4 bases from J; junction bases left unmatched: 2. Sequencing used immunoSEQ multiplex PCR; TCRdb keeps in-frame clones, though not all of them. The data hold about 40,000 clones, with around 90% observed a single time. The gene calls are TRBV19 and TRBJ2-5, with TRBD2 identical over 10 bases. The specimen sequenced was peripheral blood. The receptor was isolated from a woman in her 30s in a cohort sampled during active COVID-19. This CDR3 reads CASSRTSGETQYF. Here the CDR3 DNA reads TGTGCCAGTAGCAGGACTAGCGGAGAGACCCAGTACTTC.